This TCR beta chain stems from a study of T cell responses to AZD1222 COVID-19 vaccine. The data were produced by immunoSEQ multiplex PCR, yet TCRdb's version contains in-frame clones alone and is incomplete. The sample carries nearly 90,000 clones, 89% recorded once. The germline gives CDR1 GTSNPN, CDR2 SVGIG (reference sequence). The CDR3 consists of 13 residues. The germline V and J ends were trimmed by 4 bases and 3 bases, with 12 bases remaining between them. The TCR sequence derives from an adult who received the AZD1222 COVID-19 vaccine. The sample in question was peripheral blood, obtained 28 days after the second AZD1222 dose. The genes are TRBV30 and TRBJ1-1; tentatively, D is TRBD1 (5 bases). The CDR3 region has the DNA TGTGCCTGGAACCGGGGACGGGACACTGAAGCTTTCTTT. It specifies CAWNRGRDTEAFF.